This T cell receptor (beta chain) appears in the sequencing data of a study of shared clonotypes between healthy human individuals (dated by TCRdb to 2020 to 2022). For the study in its entirety: Two women and three men aged 18 to 49 years were included in the cohort. For each donor, three plates each were used for CD4 naive and CD4 memory, two plates were used for CD8 naive, and one plate was used for CD8 memory. Blood TCR repertoires of four to six healthy adults were deeply sequenced to estimate repertoire size and the extent of clonotype sharing between individuals. Libraries were prepared and TCR repertoires were sequenced by different laboratories using diverse techniques, in order to increase sequencing depth and limit assay-specific biases. Per donor, leukapheresis produced somewhere between about 0.94 and 8.9 billion PBMCs.

General findings and caveats noted by the study authors: Larger estimated clonotype richness was generally found for naive subsets than for memory subsets. Pairwise subsampling led to the expectation that sequencing depth would affect the degree of clonotype sharing among donors. Incomplete sequencing was indicated by rarefaction of sorted-subset datasets, despite the large sequencing depth. Across a handful of donors, roughly 5% of naive CD4, more than 3% of naive CD8, roughly 2.2% of memory CD4, and approximately 0.4% of memory CD8 clonotypes were shared. Only blood was sampled, and tissue TCR repertoires likely differ from those in blood. Higher generation probabilities were observed for clonotypes shared by all four sorted-subset donors than for non-shared clonotypes. The small number of donors limited the genetic and exposure-history diversity represented.

TCR CDR3 regions were amplified from genomic DNA by multiplex PCR using the deep immunoSEQ assay. Genomic DNA extracted from each cell subset was distributed evenly over all wells of several immunoSEQ 96-well plates, and each plate served as one replicate. Each replicate PCR for sorted subsets received about 180 ng genomic DNA, equal to about 30,000 T cell genomes. Purified libraries were measured with a Qubit 3.0 fluorometer, size-checked on a Bioanalyzer 2100, and measured again with the KAPA Library Quantification kit. A separate single-read 150-cycle Illumina NextSeq 550 flow cell was used to sequence each immunoSEQ 96-well plate. Turning to the authors' computational methods: Because only junctional sequences without quality scores were contained in the immunoSEQ output, filtering matching that applied to full-length reads could not be performed. To assign V/J genes and CDR3, sequences were annotated using PyIR, a Python wrapper for IgBLAST v1.9, with IMGT germline references. Reads with weak V/J assignments (E-value above 1e-6), missing CDR3, stop codons, out-of-frame junctions, or ambiguous translated residues were removed. A V3J clonotype was defined by an identical inferred V gene, J gene, and CDR3 amino acid sequence. Percentage overlap between repertoires was calculated by dividing the number of shared unique clonotypes by the size of the smaller repertoire. Richness of each repertoire was evaluated using RTK rarefaction, the Chao1 estimator, and Recon v2.1 estimates of unobserved clonotypes. For all TCRbeta clonotypes obtained by the gDNA method from a few donors, generation probabilities were computed with OLGA. Imported from immuneACCESS, the table was reduced by TCRdb to in-frame sequences with V and J called. These copies leave out some clones; in studies compared against another copy, an unresolved V gene accounts for under half, and the cause of the remainder is not known. V and J calls and clone size are copied from that table; D and trimming were computed from the DNA. The sample includes over 1.5 million clones, with 98% observed a single time. The ten largest clonotypes hold 0.45% of the sample.

Donors were healthy HIV-negative adults with no recently reported acute infections or vaccinations. Only Caucasian adults living in Nashville, Tennessee, USA were represented among the donors. CD4+ T cells were enriched by magnetic negative selection, after which naive cells were positively selected on CD45RA and the negative fraction was taken as the memory subset. Blood was obtained by leukapheresis, after which PBMCs were separated by Ficoll-Histopaque density gradient centrifugation and cryopreserved in liquid nitrogen vapor phase. Analytical flow cytometry was used to check the purity and quantity of each magnetically sorted T cell population. From each sorted fraction, genomic DNA was isolated and quantified by UV absorbance on a Nanodrop 2000c. Per the germline V gene, MDHEN is the CDR1 and SYDVKM is the CDR2. V is cut by 4 bases and J by 3 bases, and the space between the germline ends is 10 bases. Spanning cysteine to phenylalanine, the CDR3 consists of 13 amino acids. Just the 39-base CDR3 DNA is kept, in frame starting at base 1.

On this clone: What this receptor recognizes is not known. No base quality information exists; no much larger clone differs at one position.

Sequencing input: naive CD4+ T cells sorted from blood. Sample cell subset or site, as interpreted from the label and publication: CD45RA+ positively selected. The receptor's source is a man aged 25 to 40 in good health. In this chain, TRBV28 is recombined with TRBJ2-7; 6 matching bases give a weak D call of TRBD1. The DNA reads TGTGCCAGCAGTTGGGGGCTTTTCTACGAGCAGTACTTC. Its protein is CASSWGLFYEQYF.